This is a list of T cell receptor beta chains from one sample in a study of molecular identifiers for immune sequencing clone quantification. TCRdb recomputed calls from the PCR reads with MiXCR, one row per CDR3 protein. This sample yields roughly 320,000 distinct CDR3 sequences, of which 24% are seen a single time; about 0.7% belongs to the top ten. The sequenced material came from naive CD8+ T cells from blood, with Jurkat cell RNA spiked in. The receptors originated from a human donor in good health. Some libraries in this study had Jurkat cell RNA spiked in. Both conserved end residues are part of each CDR3. Each record gives: V gene, CDR3 protein.

V: TRBV7-9
CDR3: CASSLGPGHLEYGYTF

V: TRBV9
CDR3: CASSVDSGWDTEAFF

V: TRBV6-2/TRBV6-3
CDR3: CASSPTGGVVYAEAFF

V: TRBV2
CDR3: CASSEEVVYVSGQGSPVNSPLHF

V: TRBV2
CDR3: CGSRTGQADETQYF

V: TRBV4-3
CDR3: CASSQDYPMGDTQYF

V: TRBV5-3
CDR3: CASSTRTGSYEQHF

V: TRBV20-1
CDR3: CSARLVAEQFF

V: TRBV7-9
CDR3: CASSLSSYREKLFF

V: TRBV19
CDR3: CASSIRDPDYEQYF

V: TRBV7-9
CDR3: CASSSINYEQYF

V: TRBV27
CDR3: CASRNEQGQDEQFF

V: TRBV15
CDR3: CATSRDTQGGDEQFF

V: TRBV4-1
CDR3: CASSPLIGGQSSYEQYF

V: TRBV5-6
CDR3: CASSRRVAQTPDTQYF

V: TRBV28
CDR3: CASSQTYRDTEAFF

V: TRBV12-3/TRBV12-4
CDR3: CATLGRDYNEQFF

V: TRBV29-1
CDR3: CSGRDIGNEKLFF

V: TRBV19
CDR3: CASSIGAPGSTDTQYF

V: TRBV7-9
CDR3: CASSPPQRGARANVLTF

V: TRBV27
CDR3: CASSSTPWEQYF

V: TRBV7-9
CDR3: CASSLDRGAGEQYF

V: TRBV14
CDR3: CASGQGGTSGSYEQYF

V: TRBV6-2/TRBV6-3
CDR3: CASSAWDSSTDTQYF

V: TRBV20-1
CDR3: CSARDGDRPYEQYF

V: TRBV29-1
CDR3: CSVGEGANTGELFF

V: TRBV4-3
CDR3: CASSHDRSVQPQHF

V: TRBV7-6
CDR3: CAGSLAEGAYEQYF

V: TRBV27
CDR3: CASSLVLPSSSHEQYF

V: TRBV2
CDR3: CASSPVQAGELFF

V: TRBV18
CDR3: CASSPREGYYYEQYF

V: TRBV13
CDR3: CASSSRQGLREKLFF

V: TRBV29-1
CDR3: CSALGPGNTIYF

V: TRBV27
CDR3: CAGSLGQGATEAFF

V: TRBV29-1
CDR3: CSVAGTGTGGPQYF

V: TRBV7-2
CDR3: CASSLNPGSSGTQYF

V: TRBV25-1
CDR3: CASSVAETQYF

V: TRBV27
CDR3: CASSLSRPGNDQYF

V: TRBV4-3
CDR3: CASSRYRATNEKLFF

V: TRBV7-2
CDR3: CAREDFNSNQPQHF

V: TRBV7-3
CDR3: CASSLWGQATDTQYF

V: TRBV27
CDR3: CASSLGTVGTQYF

V: TRBV25-1
CDR3: CASRAQVGQGSTGPNTEAFF

V: TRBV4-3
CDR3: CASSQVGLAGGPYEQYF

V: TRBV28
CDR3: CASSREMKDTEAFF

V: TRBV20-1
CDR3: CSANPTGNSYEQYF

V: TRBV4-1
CDR3: CASSQDRGHEAFF

V: TRBV30
CDR3: CATGQTYQETQYF